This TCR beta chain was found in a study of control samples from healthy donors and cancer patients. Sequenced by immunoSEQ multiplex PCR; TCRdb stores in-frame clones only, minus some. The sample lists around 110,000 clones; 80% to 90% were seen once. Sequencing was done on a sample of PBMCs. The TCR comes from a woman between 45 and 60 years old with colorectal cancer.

CDR3 residues: CASSLGAEQYF. CDR3 DNA sequence: TGTGCCAGCAGTTTGGGCGCCGAGCAGTACTTC. The V call is TRBV12-3 or TRBV12-4, the J call TRBJ2-7; D unclear. V lost 3 bases and J 6 bases, leaving 6 bases between the germline ends. The CDR3 is 11 amino acids.